This TCR beta chain was obtained from a study of CD8 T cells in ankylosing spondylitis. Findings and caveats of the study: Ankylosing spondylitis blood appeared to carry a characteristic TCR beta motif of roughly 8 highly homologous variants. CD8+ cells made up the disease-linked clones, which were relatively rare in peripheral blood.

Quantitative 5'-RACE with molecular barcodes was used to make the TCR beta libraries. TCRdb passed the 5' RACE reads through MiXCR, listing each CDR3 protein once. The repertoire holds about 420,000 distinct CDR3 sequences, with around 22% as singletons. Points on this clonotype: What it binds is unknown.

With V trimmed by 1 base and J by 0 bases, 6 bases remained unmatched. This CDR3 has 18 amino acids. The V gene's germline CDR1 is SGHAT and CDR2 FQNNGV. The receptor was derived from a male donor with ankylosing spondylitis. The sequencing input was blood, either unsorted or a sorted T cell fraction (not recorded which). The chain links TRBV11-2 to TRBJ2-4; 10 positions agree with TRBD1. The DNA for the CDR3 is TGTGCCAGCAGCTTAGTTGGGACAGGGGCGCTAGCCAAAAACATTCAGTACTTC. Amino acid sequence: CASSLVGTGALAKNIQYF. The full variable domain, rest sourced from reference TRBV11-2 and TRBJ2-4, is EAGVAQSPRYKIIEKRQSVAFWCNPISGHATLYWYQQILGQGPKLLIQFQNNGVVDDSQLPKDRFSAERLKGVDSTLKIQPAKLEDSAVYLCASSLVGTGALAKNIQYFGAGTRLSVL.